These 14 T cell receptor beta chains came from one sample sequenced in a study of CXCR3-negative and CXCR3-positive naive CD8 T cells (dated by TCRdb to about 2019). Findings and caveats that apply to the study as a whole: Compared with CXCR3-negative naive cells, CXCR3-positive naive cells had TRB CDR3s with higher hydrophobicity (lower Kidera factor 4), lower energy, and higher strength and volume indices.

Sequencing was carried out with a NextSeq 550. The Human TCR Profiling Kit (MiLaboratory) was used to make UMI-labeled 5' RACE TRB cDNA libraries. After reprocessing by TCRdb, each CDR3 protein sequence is one entry, and no DNA is given. The sample has approximately 130,000 distinct CDR3 sequences on record. Around 0.44% of the sample is in the top ten clones. For these receptors, no antigen is known. Sequenced material: naive CXCR3+ CD8+ T cells from blood. The cell subset or site tag for this specimen amounts to: CD45RO-CCR7+CD27+CD95- naive CD8+ T cells expressing CXCR3 (TNR3+). Receptors were obtained from a human donor in good health. Some clones in this sample may be carry-over from other donors' samples.

The V call is TRBV29-1, the J call TRBJ2-5; with no DNA, the TCRdb D assignment of TRBD1 cannot be verified. CDR1 SQVTM and CDR2 ANQGSEA come from the germline V gene. The CDR3 is 12 residues long. CDR3 residues: CSAQTGEETQYF.

The chain joins TRBV13 to TRBJ1-1. CDR1 PRHDT and CDR2 FYEKMQ come from the germline V gene (reference sequence). The length of the CDR3 is 15 residues. CDR3 residues: CASSPVGEENTEAFF.

The chain has TRBV28 and TRBJ1-2; checking the TCRdb D call of TRBD1 is not possible without DNA. In germline, CDR1 is MDHEN, CDR2 SYDVKM. The CDR3 length is 16 residues. The CDR3 spells CASSLPRQEWNYGYTF.

This sequence joins TRBV4-3 and TRBJ1-6. CDR3 size: 15 residues. Germline lookup yields CDR1 LGHNA and CDR2 YSLEER. Here the CDR3 reads CASSQVADVNSPLHF.

The chain uses TRBV6-2 or TRBV6-3 and TRBJ2-5; checking the TCRdb D call of TRBD1 is not possible without DNA. The CDR3 loop spans 17 amino acids. Germline V lookup: CDR1 MNHEY, CDR2 SVGEGT. The CDR3 protein is CASSYFVTGTQQETQYF.

The chain has TRBV19 and TRBJ2-7; TCRdb returns TRBD1, unconfirmable since there is no DNA. The CDR3 has 15 residues. CDR1 LNHDA and CDR2 SQIVND come from the germline V gene (reference sequence). CDR3 amino acids: CASSIGAPTSYEQYF.

The chain couples TRBV29-1 to TRBJ2-2. Per germline, CDR1 SQVTM and CDR2 ANQGSEA. The CDR3 loop spans 14 amino acids. The CDR3 is CSVWSRENTGELFF.

CDR3 region: CASSEAYQETQYF. The chain links TRBV25-1 to TRBJ2-5. There are 13 residues in the CDR3. Germline CDR1 and CDR2: MGHDK and SYGVNS.

This sequence joins TRBV6-5 and TRBJ2-1; as DNA is missing, the TRBD1 call by TCRdb cannot be tested. Germline values: CDR1 MNHEY, CDR2 SVGAGI. The CDR3 is 16 residues long. The CDR3 sequence: CASSLKGTQDYNEQFF.

V and J are TRBV7-2 and TRBJ2-1; lacking DNA, the TRBD1 call made by TCRdb goes unchecked. Germline V gene lookup returns CDR1 SGHTA and CDR2 FQGNSA. The CDR3 is 16 amino acids. CDR3: CASSPQGQGFYGEQFF.

The rearrangement joins TRBV4-3 to TRBJ2-7; the D call of TRBD1 rests on TCRdb alone, since no DNA is present to check it. CDR3 length: 18 amino acids. The V gene's germline CDR1 is LGHNA and CDR2 YSLEER. CDR3 region: CASSQGYLGQGDLYEQYF.

The rearrangement joins TRBV11-2 to TRBJ2-1; the TCRdb call, TRBD1, lacks DNA for checking. CDR1 is SGHAT, CDR2 FQNNGV, per germline. The CDR3 consists of 11 residues. The CDR3 spells CASSWTGPTFF.

This rearrangement joins TRBV12-3 or TRBV12-4 to TRBJ2-7; TCRdb's assignment of TRBD1 cannot be checked, as there is no DNA. CDR3 size: 15 residues. CDR3 sequence reads: CASSQEGGPPYEQYF.

The chain uses TRBV12-3 or TRBV12-4 and TRBJ2-7; checking the TCRdb D call of TRBD2 is not possible without DNA. This CDR3 has 18 amino acids. CDR3 amino acids: CASSTGTSGFHPSYEQYF.